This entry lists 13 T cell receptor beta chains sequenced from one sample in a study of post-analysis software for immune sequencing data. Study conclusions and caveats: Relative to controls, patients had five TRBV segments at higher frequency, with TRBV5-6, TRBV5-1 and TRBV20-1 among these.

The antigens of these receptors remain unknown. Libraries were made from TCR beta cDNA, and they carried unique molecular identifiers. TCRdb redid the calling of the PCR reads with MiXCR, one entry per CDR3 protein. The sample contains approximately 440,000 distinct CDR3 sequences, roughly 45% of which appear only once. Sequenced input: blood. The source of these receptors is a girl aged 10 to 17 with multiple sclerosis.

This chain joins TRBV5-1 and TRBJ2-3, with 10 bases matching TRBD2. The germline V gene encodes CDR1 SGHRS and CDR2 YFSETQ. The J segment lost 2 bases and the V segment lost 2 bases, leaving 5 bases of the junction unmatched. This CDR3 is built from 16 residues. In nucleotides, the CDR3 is TGCGCCAGCAGCTTAACTAGCGGGACTCCCACAGATACGCAGTATTTT. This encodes CASSLTSGTPTDTQYF.

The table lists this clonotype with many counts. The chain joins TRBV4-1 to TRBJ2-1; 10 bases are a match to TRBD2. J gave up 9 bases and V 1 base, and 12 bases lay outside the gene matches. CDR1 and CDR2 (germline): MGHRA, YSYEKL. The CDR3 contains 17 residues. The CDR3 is CASSQGEREGQRVEQFF. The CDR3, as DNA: TGCGCCAGCAGCCAAGGTGAGCGGGAGGGCCAAAGGGTTGAGCAGTTCTTC.

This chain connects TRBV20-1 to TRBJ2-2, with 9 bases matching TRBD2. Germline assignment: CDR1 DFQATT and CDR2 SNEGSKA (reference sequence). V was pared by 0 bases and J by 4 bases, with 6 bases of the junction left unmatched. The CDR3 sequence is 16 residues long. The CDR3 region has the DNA TGCAGTGCTAGAGAGGAGCTAGCGGGAATCACCGGGGAGCTGTTTTTT. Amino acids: CSAREELAGITGELFF.

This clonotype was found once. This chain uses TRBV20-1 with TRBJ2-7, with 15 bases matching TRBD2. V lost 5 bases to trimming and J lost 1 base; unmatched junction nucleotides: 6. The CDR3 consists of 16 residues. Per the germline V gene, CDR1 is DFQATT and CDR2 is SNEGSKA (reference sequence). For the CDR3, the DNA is TGCAGTGCTCGCGGGACTAGCGGGAGGATGTCCTACGAGCAGTACTTC. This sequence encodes CSARGTSGRMSYEQYF.

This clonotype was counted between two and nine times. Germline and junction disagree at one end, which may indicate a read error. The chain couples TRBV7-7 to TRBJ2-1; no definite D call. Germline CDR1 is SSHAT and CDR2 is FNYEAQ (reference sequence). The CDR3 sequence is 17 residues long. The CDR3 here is CASSFNLGPSSYNEQFF. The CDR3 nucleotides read TGTGCTAGCAGCTTTAATCTCGGGCCGAGCTCCTACAATGAGCAGTTCTTC. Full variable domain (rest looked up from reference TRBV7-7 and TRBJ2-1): GAGVSQSPRYKVTKRGQDVTLRCDPISSHATLYWYQQALGQGPEFLTYFNYEAQPDKSGLPSDRFSAERPEGSISTLTIQRTEQRDSAMYRCASSFNLGPSSYNEQFFGPGTRLTVL.

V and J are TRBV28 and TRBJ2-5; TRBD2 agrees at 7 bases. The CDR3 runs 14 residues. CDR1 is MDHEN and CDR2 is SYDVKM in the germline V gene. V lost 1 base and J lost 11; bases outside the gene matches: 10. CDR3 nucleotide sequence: TGTGCCAGCAGTTTATATGGATCTGGGGGGGGGCAGTACTTC. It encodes CASSLYGSGGGQYF.

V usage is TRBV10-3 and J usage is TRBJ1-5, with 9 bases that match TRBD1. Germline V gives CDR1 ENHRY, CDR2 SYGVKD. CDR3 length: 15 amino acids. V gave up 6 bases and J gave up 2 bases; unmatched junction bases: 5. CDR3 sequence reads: CAIRGTGFGNQPQHF. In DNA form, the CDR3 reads TGTGCCATCAGGGGGACAGGGTTTGGCAATCAGCCCCAGCATTTT.

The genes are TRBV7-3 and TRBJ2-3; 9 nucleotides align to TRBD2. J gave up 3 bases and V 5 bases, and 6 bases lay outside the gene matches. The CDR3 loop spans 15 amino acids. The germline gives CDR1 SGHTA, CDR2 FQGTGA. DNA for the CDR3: TGTGCCAGCAGCATCCTTAGCGGGAGTACAGATACGCAGTATTTT. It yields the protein CASSILSGSTDTQYF.

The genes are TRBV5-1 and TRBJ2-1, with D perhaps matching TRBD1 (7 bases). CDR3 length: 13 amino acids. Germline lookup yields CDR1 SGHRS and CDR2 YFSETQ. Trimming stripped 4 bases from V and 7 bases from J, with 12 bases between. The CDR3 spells CASSQQGRNEQFF. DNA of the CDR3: TGCGCCAGCAGCCAACAGGGGAGGAATGAGCAGTTCTTC.

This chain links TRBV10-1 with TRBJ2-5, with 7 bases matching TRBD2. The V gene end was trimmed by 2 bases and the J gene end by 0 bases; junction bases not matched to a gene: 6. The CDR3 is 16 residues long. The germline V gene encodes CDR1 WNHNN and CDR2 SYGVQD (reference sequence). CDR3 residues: CASSEGSGEYQETQYF. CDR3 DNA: TGCGCCAGCAGTGAGGGCAGCGGGGAGTACCAAGAGACCCAGTACTTC.

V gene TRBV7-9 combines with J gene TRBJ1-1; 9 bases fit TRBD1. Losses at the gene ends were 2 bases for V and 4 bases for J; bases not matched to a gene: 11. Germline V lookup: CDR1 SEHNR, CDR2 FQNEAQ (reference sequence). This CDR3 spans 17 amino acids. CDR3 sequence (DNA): TGTGCCAGCAGCTTATTTCGGCGGGACAGGGTAATCACTGAAGCTTTCTTT. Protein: CASSLFRRDRVITEAFF.

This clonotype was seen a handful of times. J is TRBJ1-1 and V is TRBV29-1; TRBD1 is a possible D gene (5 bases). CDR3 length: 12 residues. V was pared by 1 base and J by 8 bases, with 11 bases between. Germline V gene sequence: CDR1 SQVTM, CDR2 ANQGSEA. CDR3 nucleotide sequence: TGCAGCGTTGAAGGGGACGCGCGGGAAGCTTTCTTT. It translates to CSVEGDAREAFF. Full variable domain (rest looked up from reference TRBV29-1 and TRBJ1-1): SAVISQKPSRDICQRGTSLTIQCQVDSQVTMMFWYRQQPGQSLTLIATANQGSEATYESGFVIDKFPISRPNLTFSTLTVSNMSPEDSSIYLCSVEGDAREAFFGQGTRLTVV.

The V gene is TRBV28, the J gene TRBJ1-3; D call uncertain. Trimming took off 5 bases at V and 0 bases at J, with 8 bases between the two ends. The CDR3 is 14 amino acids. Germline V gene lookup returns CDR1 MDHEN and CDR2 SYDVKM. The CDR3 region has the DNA TGTGCCAGCAGTCGGCCTTCCTCTGGAAACACCATATATTTT. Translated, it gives CASSRPSSGNTIYF.